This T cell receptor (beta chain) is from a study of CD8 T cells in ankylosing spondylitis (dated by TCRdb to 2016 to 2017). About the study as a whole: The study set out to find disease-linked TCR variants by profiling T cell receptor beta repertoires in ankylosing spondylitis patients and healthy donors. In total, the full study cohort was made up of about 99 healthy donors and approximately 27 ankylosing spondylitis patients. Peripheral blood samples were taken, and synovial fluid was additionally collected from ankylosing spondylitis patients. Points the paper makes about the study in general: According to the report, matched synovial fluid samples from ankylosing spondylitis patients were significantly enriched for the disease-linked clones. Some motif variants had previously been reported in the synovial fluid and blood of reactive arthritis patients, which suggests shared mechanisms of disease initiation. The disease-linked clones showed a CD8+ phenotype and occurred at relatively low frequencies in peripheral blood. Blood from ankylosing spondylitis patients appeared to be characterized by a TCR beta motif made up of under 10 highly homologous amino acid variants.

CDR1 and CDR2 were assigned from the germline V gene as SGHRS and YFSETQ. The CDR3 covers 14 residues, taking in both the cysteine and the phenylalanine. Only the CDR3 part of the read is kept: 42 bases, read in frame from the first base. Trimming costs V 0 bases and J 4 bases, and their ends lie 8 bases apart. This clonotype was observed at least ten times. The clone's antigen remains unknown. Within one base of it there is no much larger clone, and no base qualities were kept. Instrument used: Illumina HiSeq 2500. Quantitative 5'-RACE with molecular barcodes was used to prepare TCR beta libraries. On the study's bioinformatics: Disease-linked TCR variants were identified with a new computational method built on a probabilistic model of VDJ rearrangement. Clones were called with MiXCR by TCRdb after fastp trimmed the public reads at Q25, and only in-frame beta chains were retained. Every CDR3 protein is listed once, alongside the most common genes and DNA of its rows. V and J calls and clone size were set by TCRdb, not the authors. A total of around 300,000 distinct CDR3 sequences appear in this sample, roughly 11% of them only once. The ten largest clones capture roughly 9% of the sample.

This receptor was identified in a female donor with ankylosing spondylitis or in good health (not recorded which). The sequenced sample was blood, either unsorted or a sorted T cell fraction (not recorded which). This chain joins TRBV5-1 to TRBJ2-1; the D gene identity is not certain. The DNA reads TGCGCCAGCAGCTTGGACATAGTATACAATGAGCAGTTCTTC. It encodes CASSLDIVYNEQFF. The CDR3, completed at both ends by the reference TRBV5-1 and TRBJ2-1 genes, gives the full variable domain KAGVTQTPRYLIKTRGQQVTLSCSPISGHRSVSWYQQTPGQGLQFLFEYFSETQRNKGNFPGRFSGRQFSNSRSEMNVSTLELGDSALYLCASSLDIVYNEQFFGPGTRLTVL.